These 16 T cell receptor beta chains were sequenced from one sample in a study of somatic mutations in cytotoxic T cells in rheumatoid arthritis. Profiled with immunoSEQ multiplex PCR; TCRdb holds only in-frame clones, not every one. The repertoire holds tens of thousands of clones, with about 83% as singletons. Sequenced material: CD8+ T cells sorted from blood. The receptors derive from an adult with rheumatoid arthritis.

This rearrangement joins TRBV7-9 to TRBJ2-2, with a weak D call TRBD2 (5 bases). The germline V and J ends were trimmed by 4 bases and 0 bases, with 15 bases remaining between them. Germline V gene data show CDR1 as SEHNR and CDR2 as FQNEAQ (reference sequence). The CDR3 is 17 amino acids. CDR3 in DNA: TGTGCCAGCAGCTCCCCGACTAAGCAGGCGAACACCGGGGAGCTGTTTTTT. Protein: CASSSPTKQANTGELFF.

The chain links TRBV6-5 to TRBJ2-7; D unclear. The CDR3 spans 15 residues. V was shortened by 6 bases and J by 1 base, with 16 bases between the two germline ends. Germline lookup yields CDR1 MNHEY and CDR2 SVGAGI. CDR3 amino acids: CASRKRPGSSYEQYF. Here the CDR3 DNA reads TGTGCCAGCAGGAAACGGCCGGGTTCTTCCTACGAGCAGTACTTC.

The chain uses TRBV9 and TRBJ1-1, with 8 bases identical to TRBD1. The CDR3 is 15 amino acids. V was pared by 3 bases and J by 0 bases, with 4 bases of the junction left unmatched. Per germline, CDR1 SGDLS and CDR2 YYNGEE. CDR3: CASSARDRLNTEAFF. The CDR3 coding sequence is TGTGCCAGCAGCGCCCGGGACAGGTTGAACACTGAAGCTTTCTTT.

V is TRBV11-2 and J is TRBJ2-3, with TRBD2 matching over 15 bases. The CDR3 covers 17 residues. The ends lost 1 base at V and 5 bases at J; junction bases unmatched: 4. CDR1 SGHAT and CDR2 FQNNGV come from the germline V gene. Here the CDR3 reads CASSLGTSGGAIDTQYF. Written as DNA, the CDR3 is TGTGCCAGCAGCTTAGGGACTAGCGGGGGGGCCATAGATACGCAGTATTTT.

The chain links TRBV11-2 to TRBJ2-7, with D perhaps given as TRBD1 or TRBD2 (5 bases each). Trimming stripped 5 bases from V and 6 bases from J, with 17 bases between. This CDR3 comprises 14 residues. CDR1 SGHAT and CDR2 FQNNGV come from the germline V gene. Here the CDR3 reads CASSRARGSSEQYF. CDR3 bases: TGTGCCAGCAGCCGTGCCCGGGGCAGCTCCGAGCAGTACTTC.

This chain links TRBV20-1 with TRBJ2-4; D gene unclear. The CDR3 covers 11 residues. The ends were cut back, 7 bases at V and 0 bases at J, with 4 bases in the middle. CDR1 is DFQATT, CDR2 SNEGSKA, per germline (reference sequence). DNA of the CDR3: TGCAGTGGGTTAGCCAAAAACATTCAGTACTTC. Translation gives CSGLAKNIQYF.

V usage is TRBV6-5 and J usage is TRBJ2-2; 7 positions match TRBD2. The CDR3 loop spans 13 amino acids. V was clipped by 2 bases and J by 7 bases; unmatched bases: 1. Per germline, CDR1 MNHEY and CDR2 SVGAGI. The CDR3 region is CASSYREVGELFF. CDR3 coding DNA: TGTGCCAGCAGTTACCGGGAGGTCGGGGAGCTGTTTTTT.

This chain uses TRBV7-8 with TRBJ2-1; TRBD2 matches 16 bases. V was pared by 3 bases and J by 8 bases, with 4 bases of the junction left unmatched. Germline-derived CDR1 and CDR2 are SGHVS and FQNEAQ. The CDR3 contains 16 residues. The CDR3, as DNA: TGTGCCAGCAGCTTGGGGACTAGCGGGAGGGTCGATGAGCAGTTCTTC. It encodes CASSLGTSGRVDEQFF.

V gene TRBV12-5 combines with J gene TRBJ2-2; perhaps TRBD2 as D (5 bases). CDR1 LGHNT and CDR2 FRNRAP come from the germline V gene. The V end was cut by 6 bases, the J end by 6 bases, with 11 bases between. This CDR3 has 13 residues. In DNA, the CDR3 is TGTGCTAGTGGGACTAAGGGCGCCGGGGAGCTGTTTTTT. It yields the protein CASGTKGAGELFF.

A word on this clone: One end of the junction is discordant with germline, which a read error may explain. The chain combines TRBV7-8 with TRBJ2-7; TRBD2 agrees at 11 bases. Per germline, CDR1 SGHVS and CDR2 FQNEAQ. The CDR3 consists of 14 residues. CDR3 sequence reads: CASSLAGGTYEQYF. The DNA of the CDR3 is TGTGCCAGCAGCCTAGCGGGAGGAACCTACGAGCAGTACTTC.

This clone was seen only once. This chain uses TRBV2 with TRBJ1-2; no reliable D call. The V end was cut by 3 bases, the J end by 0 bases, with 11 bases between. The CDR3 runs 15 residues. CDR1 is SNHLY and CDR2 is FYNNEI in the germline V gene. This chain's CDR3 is CASSDLESANYGYTF. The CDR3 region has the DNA TGTGCCAGCAGTGACTTGGAGTCAGCTAACTATGGCTACACCTTC.

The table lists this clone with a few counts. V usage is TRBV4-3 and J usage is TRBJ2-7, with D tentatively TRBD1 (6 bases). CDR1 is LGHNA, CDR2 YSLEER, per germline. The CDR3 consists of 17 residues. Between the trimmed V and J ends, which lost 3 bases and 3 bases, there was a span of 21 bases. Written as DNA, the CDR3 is TGCGCCAGCAGCCAGGAAAGATTTCAGGGGAACAACTACGAGCAGTACTTC. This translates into CASSQERFQGNNYEQYF.

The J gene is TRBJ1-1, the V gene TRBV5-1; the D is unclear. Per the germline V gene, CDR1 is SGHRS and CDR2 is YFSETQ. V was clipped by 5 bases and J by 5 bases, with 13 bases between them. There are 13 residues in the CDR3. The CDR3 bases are TGCGCCAGCAGGAGGACTGGGGAAACTGAAGCTTTCTTT. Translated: CASRRTGETEAFF.

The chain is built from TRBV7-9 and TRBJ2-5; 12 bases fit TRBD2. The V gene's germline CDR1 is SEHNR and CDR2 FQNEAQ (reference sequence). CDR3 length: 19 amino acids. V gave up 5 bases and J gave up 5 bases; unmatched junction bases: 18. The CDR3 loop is CASSKRGRGLAGRGETQYF. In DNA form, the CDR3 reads TGTGCCAGCAGCAAACGGGGCCGAGGACTAGCGGGGCGGGGGGAGACCCAGTACTTC.

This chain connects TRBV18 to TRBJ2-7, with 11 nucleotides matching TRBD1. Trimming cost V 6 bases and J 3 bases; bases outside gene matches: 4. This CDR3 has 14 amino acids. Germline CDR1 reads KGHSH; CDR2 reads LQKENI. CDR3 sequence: CASSRGTGGYEQYF. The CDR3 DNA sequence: TGTGCCAGCTCCCGGGGGACAGGGGGCTACGAGCAGTACTTC.

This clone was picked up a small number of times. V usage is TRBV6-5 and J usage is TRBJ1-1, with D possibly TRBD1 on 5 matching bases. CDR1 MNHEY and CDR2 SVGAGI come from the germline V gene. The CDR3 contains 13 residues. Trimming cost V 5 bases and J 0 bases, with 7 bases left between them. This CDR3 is CASSKGLNTEAFF. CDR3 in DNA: TGTGCCAGCAGTAAGGGACTGAACACTGAAGCTTTCTTT.